The clone carrying this T cell receptor (beta chain) was counted between two and nine times. The CDR3 covers 13 residues. Germline V gene data show CDR1 as SGHVS and CDR2 as FQNEAQ. V was clipped by 6 bases and J by 1 base, with 8 bases between them. This record belongs to a study of CD8+CD57+ T cells in acquired aplastic anemia. TCR beta VDJ combinations and CDR3 sequences were profiled from genomic DNA. TCRdb independently ran MiXCR on the reads; one entry per CDR3 protein. Of 150,000 to 200,000 distinct CDR3 sequences listed, roughly 64% are singletons. This chain connects TRBV7-8 to TRBJ2-3; tentatively, D is TRBD2 (6 bases). The TCR comes from a human donor with severe aplastic anemia or a healthy control (not recorded which). Sequenced material: sorted CD4+, CD8+, or CD8+CD57+ T cells (not recorded which) from PBMCs. In nucleotides, the CDR3 is TGTGCCAGCAGGTCTAGCGGCACAGATACGCAGTATTTT. Translation gives CASRSSGTDTQYF.